The source of this TCR beta chain is a study of CD8 T cells in ankylosing spondylitis. As concerns this clonotype: Its antigen is not identified.

CDR1 is MGHDK and CDR2 is SYGVNS in the germline V gene. The CDR3 totals 18 residues. The germline V and J ends were trimmed by 1 base and 0 bases, with 13 bases remaining between them. TCRdb re-analysed the 5' RACE reads in MiXCR, keeping a single row per CDR3 protein. The table records approximately 540,000 distinct CDR3 sequences, approximately 12% of them present only once. Study conclusions and caveats: Fewer than ten highly homologous variants made up a TCR beta motif that seemed to typify ankylosing spondylitis blood.

This sequence joins TRBV25-1 and TRBJ2-6; D perhaps matches TRBD2 (5 bases). This TCR derives from a male donor with ankylosing spondylitis. Sequencing was performed on blood, either unsorted or a sorted T cell fraction (not recorded which). The CDR3: CASSELTGSSSGANVLTF. The CDR3 region has the DNA TGTGCCAGCAGTGAATTGACGGGGAGCAGCTCTGGGGCCAACGTCCTGACTTTC. Based on the CDR3 plus reference TRBV25-1 and TRBJ2-6, the full variable domain is EADIYQTPRYLVIGTGKKITLECSQTMGHDKMYWYQQDPGMELHLIHYSYGVNSTEKGDLSSESTVSRIRTEHFPLTLESARPSHTSQYLCASSELTGSSSGANVLTFGAGSRLTVL.